This is a list of T cell receptor beta chains from one sample in a study of control samples from healthy donors and cancer patients. Clones were read by immunoSEQ multiplex PCR, and TCRdb kept only the in-frame ones, dropping some. This table has 150,000 to 200,000 clones, around 94% appearing once. The sample consisted of blood. These receptors all come from a woman younger than 35 in good health. Each CDR3 is given with its conserved first and last residue. D genes are given only for firm matches. Not every row has a clone size; where given, it reads once, few, many or a size class.

d_call	v_call	clone_size	j_call	cdr3_nt	cdr3_aa
TRBD1	TRBV15	-	TRBJ1-6	TGTGCCACCCAGACCGGGACAGGGGACAATTCACCCCTCCACTTT	CATQTGTGDNSPLHF
-	TRBV10-3	once	TRBJ2-3	TGTGCCATCAGTGAAGGCAGGGCTAGCACAGATACGCAGTATTTT	CAISEGRASTDTQYF
-	TRBV28	once	TRBJ1-5	TGTGCCAGCAACTCTATAGGGGCTTTTGGGAACAATCAGCCCCAGCATTTT	CASNSIGAFGNNQPQHF
TRBD2	TRBV7-9	-	TRBJ2-1	TGTGCCAGCAGTCCGATAGCGGGGGTGTCCTACAATGAGCAGTTCTTC	CASSPIAGVSYNEQFF
-	TRBV29-1	once	TRBJ1-1	TGCAGCGTCGAGAAGGGGGGAAGGACTGAAGCTTTCTTT	CSVEKGGRTEAFF
-	TRBV7-9	-	TRBJ1-2	TGTGCCAGCAGCTTAGGGGCAGCCTATGGCTACACCTTC	CASSLGAAYGYTF
-	TRBV5-1	-	TRBJ1-1	TGCGCCAGCAGCTCGGCGACAGGGAACACTGAAGCTTTCTTT	CASSSATGNTEAFF
TRBD2	TRBV10-3	-	TRBJ2-3	TGTGCCATCAGCAATAGGTCTAGCGGGGGGACAGATACGCAGTATTTT	CAISNRSSGGTDTQYF
-	TRBV6-1	-	TRBJ1-1	TGTGCCAGCAGTGAAGCTGTGGGCCTAAACACTGAAGCTTTCTTT	CASSEAVGLNTEAFF
-	TRBV4-2	-	TRBJ1-1	TGTGCCAGCAGCCTTTACACTGAAGCTTTCTTT	CASSLYTEAFF
TRBD2	TRBV7-6	-	TRBJ2-1	TGTGCCAGCAGCTTCAGACTAGCGGACATCTCCTACAATGAGCAGTTCTTC	CASSFRLADISYNEQFF
-	TRBV23-1	few	TRBJ1-3	TGCGCCAGCAGGATCACTGAGGTAGTAGGCTCCGGAAACACCATATATTTT	CASRITEVVGSGNTIYF
TRBD1	TRBV4-1	-	TRBJ1-2	TGCGCCAGCAGCCAAGGGACAGGGGTCTATGGCTACACCTTC	CASSQGTGVYGYTF
TRBD1	TRBV20-1	-	TRBJ1-1	TGCAGTGCTAGTTCCAGGGGGAGGACTGAAGCTTTCTTT	CSASSRGRTEAFF
-	TRBV27	-	TRBJ1-1	TGTGCCAGCAGTTTAGGTTTTTCAGGGCTGAACACTGAAGCTTTCTTT	CASSLGFSGLNTEAFF
-	TRBV25-1	-	TRBJ2-5	TGTGCCAGCAGTGAATTGGCGCAAGAGACCCAGTACTTC	CASSELAQETQYF
-	TRBV7-2	-	TRBJ1-6	TGTGCCAGCAGCCCAGACTCCTATAATTCACCCCTCCACTTT	CASSPDSYNSPLHF
-	TRBV5-4	once	TRBJ2-1	TGTGCCAGCAGTTTAGTAGGTTCCTACAATGAGCAGTTCTTC	CASSLVGSYNEQFF
-	TRBV9	-	TRBJ2-1	TGTGCCAGCAGCGTAGTAGGGGAAAGCTCCTACAATGAGCAGTTCTTC	CASSVVGESSYNEQFF
-	TRBV3-1/TRBV3-2	-	TRBJ1-3	TGTGCCAGCAGCCAAGAAGGGATGGGGGCAGTAAATGGAAACACCATATATTTT	CASSQEGMGAVNGNTIYF
-	TRBV2	-	TRBJ2-7	TGTGCCAGCAGTGAGCTAGGGGTCTCCTACGAGCAGTACTTC	CASSELGVSYEQYF
TRBD2	TRBV3-1/TRBV3-2	-	TRBJ2-3	TGTGCCAGCAGCCAAAGGGTCGGGGGGGCGAGAGATACGCAGTATTTT	CASSQRVGGARDTQYF
-	TRBV5-6	-	TRBJ2-6	TGTGCCAGCAGCTTCTTTTCCAGGGGTGAGACTGGGGCCAACGTCCTGACTTTC	CASSFFSRGETGANVLTF
TRBD1	TRBV19	-	TRBJ1-2	TGTGCCAGTAGGGGTAGACAGGGGGCTACTAACTATGGCTACACCTTC	CASRGRQGATNYGYTF
-	TRBV28	-	TRBJ1-5	TGTGCCAGCAGAGCGCAGGGCAGGGGTCAGCCCCAGCATTTT	CASRAQGRGQPQHF
-	TRBV11-3	-	TRBJ2-1	TGTGCCAGCAGCTTGAAAGTGTCCAATGAGCAGTTCTTC	CASSLKVSNEQFF
-	TRBV19	-	TRBJ2-7	TGTGCCACCTCCGGGACAAGGCCCTACGAGCAGTACTTC	CATSGTRPYEQYF
TRBD2	TRBV12-5	-	TRBJ2-3	TGTGCTAGTGGCCCCGGACTAGTAGCTGTAGATACGCAGTATTTT	CASGPGLVAVDTQYF
-	TRBV11-2	-	TRBJ2-7	TGTGCCAGCACCTCCCTCGGGGACTCCTACGAGCAGTACTTC	CASTSLGDSYEQYF
-	TRBV3-1/TRBV3-2	few	TRBJ1-5	TGTGCCAGCAGCCAGGGGGGCCCGCTGCCCCAGCATTTT	CASSQGGPLPQHF
-	TRBV5-1	-	TRBJ2-2	TGCGCCAGCGTAAACGGGTACGGGGAGCTGTTTTTT	CASVNGYGELFF
TRBD2	TRBV11-2	-	TRBJ2-1	TGTGCCAGCAGGTCGGGGGGGCGTACAGAGCAGTTCTTC	CASRSGGRTEQFF
TRBD1	TRBV6-5	-	TRBJ1-3	TGTGCCAGCAGGACCCGAGGGGGCGCCACCATATATTTT	CASRTRGGATIYF
TRBD1	TRBV11-2	-	TRBJ1-6	TGTGCCAGCAGCGTCCTCACAGGGGGCAATTCACCCCTCCACTTT	CASSVLTGGNSPLHF
TRBD1	TRBV7-9	-	TRBJ2-4	TGTGCCAGCAGCCCAAGACAGGGGATAGCCAAAAACATTCAGTACTTC	CASSPRQGIAKNIQYF
TRBD1	TRBV5-6	-	TRBJ2-5	TGTGCCAGCAGCTGGAGGGACAGGGGATCTGAAGAGACCCAGTACTTC	CASSWRDRGSEETQYF
TRBD2	TRBV19	-	TRBJ2-4	TGTGCCAGTAGGGGGACTACCCAGCCAAGAATTCAGTACTTC	CASRGTTQPRIQYF
-	TRBV5-1	-	TRBJ2-3	TGCGCCAGCAGCTTGGTTACAGATACGCAGTATTTT	CASSLVTDTQYF
-	TRBV9	-	TRBJ1-2	TGTGCCAGCAAATCAGGGGCTAACTATGGCTACACCTTC	CASKSGANYGYTF
TRBD1	TRBV5-4	-	TRBJ1-6	TGTGCCAGCAGCTTAGGCAGGGGGCTCGGTTCACCCCTCCACTTT	CASSLGRGLGSPLHF
-	TRBV5-3	-	TRBJ2-7	TGTGCCAGAAGCTTAGTTCTCGAGCAGTACTTC	CARSLVLEQYF
-	TRBV19	-	TRBJ2-2	TGTGCCAGTAGTATAGTAAAGGGAACCGGGGAGCTGTTTTTT	CASSIVKGTGELFF
-	TRBV5-4	-	TRBJ1-3	TGTGCCAGCAGTCGGGACAACTCAAACACCATATATTTT	CASSRDNSNTIYF
-	TRBV14	-	TRBJ1-1	TGTGCCAGCAGCCCCGTGACGCCCGGGGGACCTGAAGCTTTCTTT	CASSPVTPGGPEAFF
TRBD1	TRBV6-4	-	TRBJ1-1	TGTGCCAGCGCCCGGCGGGGACAGGGTAGGGGGAAGAACACTGAAGCTTTCTTT	CASARRGQGRGKNTEAFF